Detailed here is one T cell receptor beta chain. These data originate in a study of tumor-infiltrating lymphocytes in localized non-small cell lung cancer. This table comes from immunoSEQ multiplex PCR, and its TCRdb copy is limited to in-frame clones, with some not included. Here the sample spans 20,000 to 25,000 clones, over 70% being singletons. V lost 8 bases and J lost 8, with 27 bases in between. The CDR3 sequence is 17 residues long. The germline V gene encodes CDR1 KGHSH and CDR2 LQKENI. This clonotype was sampled from a human donor with non-small cell lung cancer. V usage is TRBV18 and J usage is TRBJ1-4, with D possibly being TRBD1 (5 bases). The sequenced material came from lung tumor tissue. The CDR3 bases are TGTGCCAGCCAAGCAGTGCTGGGGACGGCTCTGGGGGAAAAACTGTTTTTT. It encodes CASQAVLGTALGEKLFF.